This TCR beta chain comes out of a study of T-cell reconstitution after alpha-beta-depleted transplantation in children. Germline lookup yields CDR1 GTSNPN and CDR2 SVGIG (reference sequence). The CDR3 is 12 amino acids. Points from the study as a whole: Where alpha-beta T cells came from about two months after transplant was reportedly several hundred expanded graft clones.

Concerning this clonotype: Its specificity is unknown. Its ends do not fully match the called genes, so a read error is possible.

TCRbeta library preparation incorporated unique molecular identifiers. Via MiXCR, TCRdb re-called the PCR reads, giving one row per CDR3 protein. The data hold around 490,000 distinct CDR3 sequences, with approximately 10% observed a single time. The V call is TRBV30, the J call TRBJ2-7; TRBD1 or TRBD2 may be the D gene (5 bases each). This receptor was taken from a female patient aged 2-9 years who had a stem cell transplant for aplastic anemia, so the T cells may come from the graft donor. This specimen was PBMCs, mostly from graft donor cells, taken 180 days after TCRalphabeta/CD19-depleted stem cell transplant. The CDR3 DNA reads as TGTGCCTGGAACCCCAGGGTGGGGGAGCGGTACTTC. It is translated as CAWNPRVGERYF.